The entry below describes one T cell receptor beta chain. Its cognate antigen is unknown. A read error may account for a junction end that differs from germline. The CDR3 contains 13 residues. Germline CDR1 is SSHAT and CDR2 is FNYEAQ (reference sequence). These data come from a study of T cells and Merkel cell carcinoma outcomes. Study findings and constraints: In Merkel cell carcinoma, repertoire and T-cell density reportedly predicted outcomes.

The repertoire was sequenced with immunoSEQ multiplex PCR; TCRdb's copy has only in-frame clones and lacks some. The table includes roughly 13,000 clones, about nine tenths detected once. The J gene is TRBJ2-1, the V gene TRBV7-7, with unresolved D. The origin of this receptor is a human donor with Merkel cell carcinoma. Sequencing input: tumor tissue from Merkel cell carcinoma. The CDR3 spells CASSLDSYNEQFF. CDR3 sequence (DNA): TGTGCTAGCAGCTTGGACTCCTACAATGAGCAGTTCTTC.